The 4 T cell receptor beta chains in this list originate from one sample, sequenced in a study of neurological immune-mediated disorders. TCRdb used MiXCR to reprocess the 5' RACE reads, holding one entry per CDR3 protein. The sample lists roughly 14,000 distinct CDR3 sequences, 8% to 13% occurring once. Sequenced sample: PBMCs. Receptors were obtained from a woman between 35 and 50 years old in good health.

This clonotype was recorded many times. The chain joins TRBV6-1 to TRBJ2-1; maybe TRBD1 (6 bases). The CDR3 length is 10 residues. Trimming shortened V by 6 bases and J by 9 bases, and 6 bases separated the two germline ends. Germline V gene sequence: CDR1 MNHNS, CDR2 SASEGT. CDR3 sequence (DNA): TGTGCCAGCAGACAGGGTGAGCAGTTCTTC. Encoded protein: CASRQGEQFF.

This clonotype was detected many times. This chain uses TRBV18 with TRBJ1-1; D perhaps matches TRBD1 (5 bases). The CDR3 extends over 13 amino acids. Germline-derived CDR1 and CDR2 are KGHSH and LQKENI. V lost 2 bases and J lost 1, with 5 bases in between. CDR3 DNA sequence: TGTGCCAGCTCACCAGGGGGGAACACTGAAGCTTTCTTT. It encodes CASSPGGNTEAFF.

This clonotype is a singleton in its sample. The chain carries TRBV6-5 and TRBJ1-1; unclear D gene. CDR3 length equals 15 residues. Trimming stripped 4 bases from V and 1 base from J, with 13 bases between. Looked up from germline, CDR1 is MNHEY and CDR2 is SVGAGI. Written as DNA, the CDR3 is TGTGCCAGCAGTTCGGCCGCCGGTTCGAACACTGAAGCTTTCTTT. It encodes CASSSAAGSNTEAFF.

This clonotype showed up many times. This chain uses TRBV29-1 with TRBJ1-1; TRBD1 aligns across 8 bases. Per the germline V gene, CDR1 is SQVTM and CDR2 is ANQGSEA. This CDR3 is built from 14 residues. The V segment lost 2 bases and the J segment 4 bases; nucleotides outside the gene matches: 6. CDR3 sequence (DNA): TGCAGCGTTGAAAGGACAGGGCTCTCCACTGAAGCTTTCTTT. Translating gives CSVERTGLSTEAFF. Full variable domain (rest looked up from reference TRBV29-1 and TRBJ1-1): SAVISQKPSRDICQRGTSLTIQCQVDSQVTMMFWYRQQPGQSLTLIATANQGSEATYESGFVIDKFPISRPNLTFSTLTVSNMSPEDSSIYLCSVERTGLSTEAFFGQGTRLTVV.